This TCR beta chain appears in the sequencing data of a study of blood T cell repertoires in COVID-19. Study context: Samples came from the United States, Italy and Spain, spanning acute and convalescent COVID-19. T cells, B-cell-depleted T cells, or PBMCs provided the cDNA or gDNA that served as material.

A few counts support this clone. The CDR3 is 13 residues long. V dropped 1 base and J dropped 11 bases, with 14 bases sitting between them. The authors' processing: Amplified reference gene primers provided the basis for estimating nucleated cell counts. Clones were read by immunoSEQ multiplex PCR, and TCRdb kept only the in-frame ones, dropping some. V and J calls and clone size are given by that table; D and trimming were obtained from the DNA. Of 120,000 or so clones listed, around 80% are singletons. Source material: peripheral blood. The clonotype comes from a man older than 75 with active or convalescent COVID-19. This rearrangement joins TRBV12-3 or TRBV12-4 to TRBJ1-1; D uncertain. Here the CDR3 reads CASSLGTLDGAFF. DNA for the CDR3: TGTGCCAGCAGTTTAGGGACTCTCGACGGGGCTTTCTTT.